This TCR beta chain appears in the sequencing data of a study of T cells in Graves' hyperthyroidism and ophthalmopathy. The source material, RNA transcripts, was used to amplify TCR beta CDR3 regions. Carried out on the TCR CDR3, a first-round RT-PCR used the HTBI primer set. MiXCR, applied by TCRdb to the multiplex PCR reads, yields one record per CDR3 protein. This sample has about 740,000 distinct CDR3 sequences; about 14% occur once, and the top ten carry roughly 10%. In its sample, this clonotype was seen many times. Germline V gene sequence: CDR1 LGHDT, CDR2 YNNKEL (reference sequence). The CDR3 has 12 amino acids. V was shortened by 5 bases and J by 7 bases, with 11 bases between the two germline ends. Hyperthyroidism was newly diagnosed in patients aged 18 to 65 (duration under 2 months).

The genes are TRBV3-1 and TRBJ2-5; tentatively, D is TRBD1 (6 bases). Sequencing input: blood. This receptor was obtained from a woman between 18 and 30 years old with Graves' hyperthyroidism. CDR3: CASSAQGLTQYF. The CDR3 DNA follows: TGTGCCAGCAGCGCACAGGGTCTGACCCAGTACTTC.